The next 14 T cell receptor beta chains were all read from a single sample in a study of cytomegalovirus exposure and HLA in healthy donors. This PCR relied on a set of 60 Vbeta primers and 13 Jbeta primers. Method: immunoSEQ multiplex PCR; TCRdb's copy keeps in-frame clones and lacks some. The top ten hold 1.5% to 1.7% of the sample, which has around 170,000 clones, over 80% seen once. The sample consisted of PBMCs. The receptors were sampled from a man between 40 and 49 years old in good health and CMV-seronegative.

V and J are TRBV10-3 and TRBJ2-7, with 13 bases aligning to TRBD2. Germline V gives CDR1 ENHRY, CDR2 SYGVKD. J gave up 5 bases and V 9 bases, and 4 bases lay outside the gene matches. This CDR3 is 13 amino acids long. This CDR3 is CAMTSGRNDEQYF. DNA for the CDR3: TGTGCCATGACTAGCGGGAGGAATGACGAGCAGTACTTC.

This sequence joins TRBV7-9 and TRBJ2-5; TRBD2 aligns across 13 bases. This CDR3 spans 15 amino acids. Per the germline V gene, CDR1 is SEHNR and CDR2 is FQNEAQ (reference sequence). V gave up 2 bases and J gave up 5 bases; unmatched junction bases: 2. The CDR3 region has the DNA TGTGCCAGCAGCTTACTACTAGCGGGGGGGGAGACCCAGTACTTC. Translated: CASSLLLAGGETQYF.

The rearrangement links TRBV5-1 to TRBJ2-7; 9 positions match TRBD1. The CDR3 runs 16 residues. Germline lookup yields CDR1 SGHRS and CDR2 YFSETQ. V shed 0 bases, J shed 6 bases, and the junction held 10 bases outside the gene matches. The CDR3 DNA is TGCGCCAGCAGCTTGGGTCCCTGGGACAGGGAGGTCGAGCAGTACTTC. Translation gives CASSLGPWDREVEQYF.

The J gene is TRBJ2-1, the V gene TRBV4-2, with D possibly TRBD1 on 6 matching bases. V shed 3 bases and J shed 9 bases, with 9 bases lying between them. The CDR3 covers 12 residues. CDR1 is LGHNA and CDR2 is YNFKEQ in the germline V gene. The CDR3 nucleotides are TGTGCCAGCAGCCACGGACAGTTTGAGCAGTTCTTC. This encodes CASSHGQFEQFF.

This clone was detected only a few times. In DNA form, the CDR3 reads TGTGCCAGCAGGGCCACCGGGACAGGGGGCGGGGAAAAACTGTTTTTT. This translates into CASRATGTGGGEKLFF. The chain joins TRBV6-6 to TRBJ1-4, with TRBD1 matching over 12 bases. The CDR3 covers 16 residues. V lost 6 bases and J lost 8; bases outside the gene matches: 10. Germline CDR1 MNHNY, CDR2 SVGAGI (reference sequence).

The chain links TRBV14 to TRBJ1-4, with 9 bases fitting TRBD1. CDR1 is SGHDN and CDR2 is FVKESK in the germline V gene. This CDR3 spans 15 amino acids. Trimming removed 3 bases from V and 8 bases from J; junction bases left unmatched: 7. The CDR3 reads CASSQAGTGNEKLFF. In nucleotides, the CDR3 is TGTGCCAGCAGCCAGGCCGGGACAGGGAACGAAAAACTGTTTTTT.

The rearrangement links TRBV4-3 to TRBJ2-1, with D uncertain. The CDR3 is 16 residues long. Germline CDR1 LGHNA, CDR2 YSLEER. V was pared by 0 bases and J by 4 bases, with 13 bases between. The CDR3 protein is CASSQEFVQIYNEQFF. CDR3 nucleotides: TGCGCCAGCAGCCAAGAGTTCGTACAGATATACAATGAGCAGTTCTTC.

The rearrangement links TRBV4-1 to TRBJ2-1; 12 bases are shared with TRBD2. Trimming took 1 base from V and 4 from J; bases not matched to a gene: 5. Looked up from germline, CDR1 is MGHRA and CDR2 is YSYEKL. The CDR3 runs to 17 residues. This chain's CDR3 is CASSQVLAGGPYNEQFF. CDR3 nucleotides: TGCGCCAGCAGCCAAGTGCTAGCGGGGGGGCCGTACAATGAGCAGTTCTTC.

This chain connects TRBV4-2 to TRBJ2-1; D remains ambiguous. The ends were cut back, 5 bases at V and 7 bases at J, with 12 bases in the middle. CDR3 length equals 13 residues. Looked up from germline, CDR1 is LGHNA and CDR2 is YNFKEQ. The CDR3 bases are TGTGCCAGCAGCGGCCGAGGATGGAATGAGCAGTTCTTC. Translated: CASSGRGWNEQFF.

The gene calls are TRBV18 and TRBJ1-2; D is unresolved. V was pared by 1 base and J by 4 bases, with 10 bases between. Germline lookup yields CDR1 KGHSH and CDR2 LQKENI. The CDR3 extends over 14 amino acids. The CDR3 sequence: CASSPRPEFYGYTF. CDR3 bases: TGTGCCAGCTCACCACGTCCAGAATTCTATGGCTACACCTTC.

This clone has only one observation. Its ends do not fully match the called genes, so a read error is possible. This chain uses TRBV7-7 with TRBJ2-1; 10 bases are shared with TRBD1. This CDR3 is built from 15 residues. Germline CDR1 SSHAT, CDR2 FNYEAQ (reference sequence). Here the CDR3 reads CASSLGDRGSDEQFF. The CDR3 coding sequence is TGTGCTAGCAGCTTAGGGGACAGGGGTAGCGATGAGCAGTTCTTC.

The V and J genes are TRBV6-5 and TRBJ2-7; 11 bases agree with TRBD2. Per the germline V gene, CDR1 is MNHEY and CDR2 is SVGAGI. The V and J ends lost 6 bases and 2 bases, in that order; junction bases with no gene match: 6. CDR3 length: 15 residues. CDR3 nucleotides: TGTGCCAGCAGGGGAGGGGGACTAGCGGCCTACGAGCAGTACTTC. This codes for CASRGGGLAAYEQYF.

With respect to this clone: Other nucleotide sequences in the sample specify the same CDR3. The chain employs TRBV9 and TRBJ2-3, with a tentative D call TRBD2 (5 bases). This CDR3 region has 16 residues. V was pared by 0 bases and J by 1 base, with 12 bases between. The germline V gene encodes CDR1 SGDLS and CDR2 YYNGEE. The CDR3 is CASSVGEGGRTDTQYF. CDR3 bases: TGTGCCAGCAGCGTAGGGGAAGGAGGCCGCACAGATACGCAGTATTTT.

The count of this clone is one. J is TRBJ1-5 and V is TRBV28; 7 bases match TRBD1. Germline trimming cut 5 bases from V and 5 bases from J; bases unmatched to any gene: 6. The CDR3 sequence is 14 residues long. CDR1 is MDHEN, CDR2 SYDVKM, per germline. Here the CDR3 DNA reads TGTGCCAGCAGTGGGGGACAGCAACATCAGCCCCAGCATTTT. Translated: CASSGGQQHQPQHF.